This T cell receptor beta chain was sequenced during a study of shared clonotypes between healthy human individuals. This clone was seen more than once but under ten times. Some clones are missing from TCRdb's copy, which holds only in-frame ones; the method was immunoSEQ multiplex PCR. This table has about 460,000 clones, around 77% appearing once. The V segment lost 4 bases and the J segment 1 base; nucleotides outside the gene matches: 1. Per the germline V gene, CDR1 is KGHSH and CDR2 is LQKENI. The CDR3 is made up of 14 amino acids. Sequenced sample: PBMCs. This clonotype was obtained from a woman in her thirties or forties in good health. Some clones in this sample may be carry-over from other donors' samples. V and J are TRBV18 and TRBJ2-7; the match to TRBD1 covers 10 bases. The CDR3 DNA reads TGTGCCAGCTCACTGGGACAGGGGTCCTACGAGCAGTACTTC. Translating gives CASSLGQGSYEQYF.